This TCR beta chain is from a study of T cells in Graves' hyperthyroidism and ophthalmopathy. The CDR3 totals 15 residues. Trimming removed 1 base from V and 5 bases from J; junction bases left unmatched: 4. Germline V lookup: CDR1 SGHRS, CDR2 YFSETQ. This clonotype was counted many times. Clinicians diagnosed patients from clinical symptoms, serum thyroxine and TRAb, thyroid ultrasound and orbital computed tomography. Amplification targeted TCR beta CDR3 regions from RNA transcripts. The HTBI set primed first-round TCR CDR3 RT-PCR. TCRdb re-called the multiplex PCR reads with MiXCR, one entry per CDR3 protein. The repertoire includes approximately 410,000 distinct CDR3 sequences, roughly 14% of them detected once, and under 15% sits in the top ten.

The TCR sequence derives from a man aged 18 to 29 with Graves' ophthalmopathy. Sequenced: blood. The chain recombines TRBV5-1 with TRBJ2-4; 9 bases are a match to TRBD2. Here the CDR3 reads CASSLLAGVENIQYF. Here the CDR3 DNA reads TGCGCCAGCAGCTTGTTAGCGGGAGTTGAAAACATTCAGTACTTC.